The 32 T cell receptor beta chains below all came from one sample that was sequenced in a study of blood T cell repertoires in COVID-19. Sequencing used immunoSEQ multiplex PCR; TCRdb keeps in-frame clones, though not all of them. Counted here are 60,000 to 75,000 clones, 80% to 90% occurring once; the ten biggest clones make up about 6.7%. Sequencing was carried out using peripheral blood. These receptors all stem from a human donor in a cohort sampled during active COVID-19.

This chain connects TRBV7-2 to TRBJ2-3; TRBD1 matches at 10 bases. The CDR3 consists of 14 residues. The junction had 3 bases not matched to a gene; V was cut back by 5 bases and J by 4 bases. Germline V gives CDR1 SGHTA, CDR2 FQGNSA. CDR3: CASSTTGGADTQYF. DNA of the CDR3: TGTGCCAGCAGCACGACAGGGGGCGCAGATACGCAGTATTTT.

The chain uses TRBV3-1 (or the pseudogene TRBV3-2) and TRBJ2-5, with 8 bases that match TRBD2. V trimming: 3 bases; J trimming: 2 bases; junction bases outside the gene matches: 5. Germline loops: CDR1 LGHDT, CDR2 YNNKEL (reference sequence). This CDR3 spans 15 amino acids. The CDR3 sequence: CASSQITSGQETQYF. The DNA of the CDR3 is TGTGCCAGCAGCCAGATCACTAGCGGTCAAGAGACCCAGTACTTC.

This chain links TRBV2 with TRBJ2-3; TRBD2 matches 8 bases. V shed 4 bases, J shed 2 bases, and the junction held 2 bases outside the gene matches. CDR1 and CDR2 (germline): SNHLY, FYNNEI. CDR3 length equals 14 residues. Here the CDR3 reads CASSAAGDTDTQYF. The DNA for the CDR3 is TGTGCCAGCAGTGCAGCGGGAGACACAGATACGCAGTATTTT. Using reference TRBV2 and TRBJ2-3 for the parts outside the CDR3, the full variable domain is EPEVTQTPSHQVTQMGQEVILRCVPISNHLYFYWYRQILGQKVEFLVSFYNNEISEKSEIFDDQFSVERPDGSNFTLKIRSTKLEDSAMYFCASSAAGDTDTQYFGPGTRLTVL.

The V call is TRBV5-1, the J call TRBJ1-6, with D perhaps TRBD1 (6 bases). Germline-derived CDR1 and CDR2 are SGHRS and YFSETQ. There are 14 residues in the CDR3. V lost 7 bases to trimming and J lost 0 bases, with 8 bases between them. CDR3 in amino acids: CASQGSSYNSPLHF. CDR3 sequence (DNA): TGCGCCAGCCAGGGGAGCTCCTATAATTCACCCCTCCACTTT.

This chain connects TRBV7-3 to TRBJ1-1, with TRBD1 identical over 9 bases. The CDR3 runs 15 residues. Trimming took 4 bases from V and 7 from J; bases not matched to a gene: 10. Per germline, CDR1 SGHTA and CDR2 FQGTGA. In nucleotides, the CDR3 is TGTGCCAGCAGCTGGGACAGGGTTCCCGGCCGTGAAGCTTTCTTT. Translation gives CASSWDRVPGREAFF.

This clone was seen only a few times. This rearrangement joins TRBV19 to TRBJ2-7; D gene ambiguous. Germline V CDR1 and CDR2: LNHDA, SQIVND (reference sequence). CDR3 length: 11 amino acids. Trimming cost V 5 bases and J 4 bases, with 6 bases left between them. CDR3 bases: TGTGCCAGTAGTTACGGGTACGAGCAGTACTTC. Translated, it gives CASSYGYEQYF.

This clone was recorded only once. The chain carries TRBV9 and TRBJ2-3, with 9 nucleotides matching TRBD2. The CDR3 runs 15 residues. Unmatched junction bases numbered 11, after V lost 3 bases and J lost 9 bases. Per the germline V gene, CDR1 is SGDLS and CDR2 is YYNGEE. CDR3 region: CASSDSGRSHRTQYF. The DNA of the CDR3 is TGTGCCAGCAGCGATAGCGGGAGATCCCATAGAACGCAGTATTTT. The full variable domain, its missing parts supplied by reference TRBV9 and TRBJ2-3, is DSGVTQTPKHLITATGQRVTLRCSPRSGDLSVYWYQQSLDQGLQFLIQYYNGEERAKGNILERFSAQQFPDLHSELNLSSLELGDSALYFCASSDSGRSHRTQYFGPGTRLTVL.

This clone was detected only once. The V call is TRBV5-1, the J call TRBJ1-1; TRBD1 aligns across 10 bases. The CDR3 covers 16 residues. Germline V gene lookup returns CDR1 SGHRS and CDR2 YFSETQ. With 4 bases clipped from V and 6 bases from J, the junction kept 12 bases outside the gene matches. In nucleotides, the CDR3 is TGCGCCAGCAGCGCAGGGACAGGGGACAACGAACCTGAAGCTTTCTTT. This gives the protein CASSAGTGDNEPEAFF.

The chain combines TRBV2 with TRBJ1-2; TRBD1 matches 10 bases. The CDR3 runs 14 residues. The V and J ends lost 4 bases and 4 bases, in that order; junction bases with no gene match: 3. Germline values: CDR1 SNHLY, CDR2 FYNNEI. The chain's CDR3 is CASSGTGGGYGYTF. In DNA form, the CDR3 reads TGTGCCAGCAGTGGGACAGGGGGTGGCTATGGCTACACCTTC. Supplemented by reference TRBV2 and TRBJ1-2, the full variable domain reads EPEVTQTPSHQVTQMGQEVILRCVPISNHLYFYWYRQILGQKVEFLVSFYNNEISEKSEIFDDQFSVERPDGSNFTLKIRSTKLEDSAMYFCASSGTGGGYGYTFGSGTRLTVV.

The J gene is TRBJ2-3, the V gene TRBV9; a possible D gene is TRBD2 (5 bases). The CDR3 runs to 18 residues. The V gene lost 4 bases and the J gene lost 4 bases, with 25 bases spanning the gap. Germline lookup yields CDR1 SGDLS and CDR2 YYNGEE. CDR3 protein: CASSILAEAWAPADTQYF. The CDR3 coding sequence is TGTGCCAGCAGCATCCTCGCGGAGGCCTGGGCCCCCGCAGATACGCAGTATTTT. Full variable domain (missing parts from reference TRBV9 and TRBJ2-3): DSGVTQTPKHLITATGQRVTLRCSPRSGDLSVYWYQQSLDQGLQFLIQYYNGEERAKGNILERFSAQQFPDLHSELNLSSLELGDSALYFCASSILAEAWAPADTQYFGPGTRLTVL.

The J gene is TRBJ2-1, the V gene TRBV19, with 10 positions matching TRBD2. Unmatched junction bases numbered 6, after V lost 6 bases and J lost 4 bases. CDR3 length: 15 residues. Germline V gene lookup returns CDR1 LNHDA and CDR2 SQIVND (reference sequence). CDR3 bases: TGTGCCAGTAGCATGGGGACTAGCGTATACAATGAGCAGTTCTTC. Translated: CASSMGTSVYNEQFF.

V is TRBV6-4 and J is TRBJ2-1; 9 bases match TRBD1. Germline V gene sequence: CDR1 MRHNA, CDR2 SNTAGT. The V and J ends lost 3 bases and 2 bases, in that order; junction bases with no gene match: 2. CDR3 length: 15 residues. CDR3 bases: TGTGCCAGCAGTGAGACAGGGGGGACCTACAATGAGCAGTTCTTC. Translation gives CASSETGGTYNEQFF.

The chain couples TRBV4-2 to TRBJ1-5, with TRBD1 identical over 8 bases. This CDR3 contains 17 residues. Germline CDR1 reads LGHNA; CDR2 reads YNFKEQ. V lost 1 base, J lost 11 bases, and 16 bases stayed unmatched. In DNA form, the CDR3 reads TGTGCCAGCAGCCAAGCCTGGAAGGGACAGGACTTTGTGGCCCAGCATTTT. Amino acid sequence: CASSQAWKGQDFVAQHF.

The chain joins TRBV6-5 to TRBJ2-3, with no clear D. V was trimmed by 1 base and J by 2 bases, leaving 4 bases between them. The CDR3 length is 13 residues. CDR1 is MNHEY and CDR2 is SVGAGI in the germline V gene. The CDR3 nucleotides read TGTGCCAGCAGTTACTTTAACACAGATACGCAGTATTTT. Its protein product is CASSYFNTDTQYF.

Regarding this clone: Distinct nucleotide sequences in the sample also encode this CDR3. The V and J genes are TRBV15 and TRBJ1-2; no firm D call. V was trimmed by 0 bases and J by 4 bases, leaving 9 bases between them. Germline V gives CDR1 LNHNV, CDR2 YYDKDF (reference sequence). The CDR3 spans 14 residues. The CDR3 sequence is CATSRDRVSYGYTF. CDR3 coding DNA: TGTGCCACCAGCAGAGATCGGGTTAGCTATGGCTACACCTTC.

The chain couples TRBV18 to TRBJ2-5, with D hard to call. CDR1 and CDR2 from the germline V gene are KGHSH and LQKENI. The CDR3 extends over 13 amino acids. The V gene lost 2 bases and the J gene lost 5 bases, with 9 bases spanning the gap. The CDR3 sequence is CASSPTGYETQYF. CDR3 coding DNA: TGTGCCAGCTCACCAACGGGTTATGAGACCCAGTACTTC.

CDR3 DNA: TGCGCCAGCAGTACTCAGGGATACACTGAAGCTTTCTTT. It specifies CASSTQGYTEAFF. The rearrangement links TRBV10-2 to TRBJ1-1; TRBD1 might be the D (5 bases). V was trimmed by 5 bases and J by 3 bases, leaving 10 bases between them. Germline V CDR1 and CDR2: WSHSY, SAAADI. CDR3 size: 13 residues.

The rearrangement links TRBV12-5 to TRBJ2-2, with a possible D match to TRBD2 (6 bases). Trimming stripped 2 bases from V and 4 bases from J, with 14 bases between. The germline V gene has CDR1 LGHNT and CDR2 FRNRAP. The CDR3 totals 16 residues. The CDR3 spells CASGLMQGGVTGELFF. For the CDR3, the DNA is TGTGCTAGTGGTTTGATGCAGGGAGGTGTCACCGGGGAGCTGTTTTTT.

The rearrangement joins TRBV18 to TRBJ2-3; D may be TRBD2 (6 bases). The germline V gene has CDR1 KGHSH and CDR2 LQKENI. The CDR3 is 16 amino acids. Trimming took off 1 base at V and 2 bases at J, with 13 bases between the two ends. Here the CDR3 reads CASSPRGGQHTDTQYF. For the CDR3, the DNA is TGTGCCAGCTCACCACGGGGAGGACAACACACAGATACGCAGTATTTT. The entire variable domain, with the rest obtained from reference TRBV18 and TRBJ2-3, is as follows: NAGVMQNPRHLVRRRGQEARLRCSPMKGHSHVYWYRQLPEEGLKFMVYLQKENIIDESGMPKERFSAEFPKEGPSILRIQQVVRGDSAAYFCASSPRGGQHTDTQYFGPGTRLTVL.

The V gene is TRBV6-5, the J gene TRBJ1-1; D might be TRBD1 (6 bases). The CDR3 spans 15 residues. The germline V gene encodes CDR1 MNHEY and CDR2 SVGAGI. With 4 bases removed from V and 2 bases from J, the gap between germline ends came to 14 bases. This chain's CDR3 is CASSSSGTPNTEAFF. The DNA for the CDR3 is TGTGCCAGCAGTTCCTCCGGGACACCTAACACTGAAGCTTTCTTT.

This clone was detected only a few times. This chain uses TRBV2 with TRBJ2-7; 10 nucleotides line up with TRBD2. Germline V CDR1 and CDR2: SNHLY, FYNNEI. This CDR3 region has 15 residues. J lost 4 bases, V lost 8 bases, and 11 bases had no gene match. DNA of the CDR3: TGTGCCAGCGGGACTAGCGCCAAGAGAAGGTACGAGCAGTACTTC. Its protein is CASGTSAKRRYEQYF. Looking up the rest from reference TRBV2 and TRBJ2-7 gives the full variable domain: EPEVTQTPSHQVTQMGQEVILRCVPISNHLYFYWYRQILGQKVEFLVSFYNNEISEKSEIFDDQFSVERPDGSNFTLKIRSTKLEDSAMYFCASGTSAKRRYEQYFGPGTRLTVT.

This clone was detected only a few times. V and J are TRBV27 and TRBJ1-1; D might be TRBD1 (5 bases). Germline CDR1 is MNHEY and CDR2 is SMNVEV (reference sequence). The CDR3 spans 14 residues. Trimming took off 2 bases at V and 1 base at J, with 8 bases between the two ends. CDR3 sequence reads: CASSLRGRNTEAFF. The CDR3 DNA is TGTGCCAGCAGTTTAAGGGGCCGGAACACTGAAGCTTTCTTT.

On this clone: A read error may account for a junction end that differs from germline. J is TRBJ1-4 and V is TRBV5-1; no definite D call. The CDR3 length is 15 residues. CDR1 is SGHRS, CDR2 YFSETQ, per germline. The CDR3: CAGSLYSLTNEKLFF. The CDR3 bases are TGCGCCGGCAGCTTATACAGCTTAACTAATGAAAAACTGTTTTTT.

J is TRBJ1-5 and V is TRBV2; D is possibly TRBD1 (5 bases). The ends were cut back, 6 bases at V and 1 base at J, with 16 bases in the middle. This CDR3 is built from 16 residues. Germline V CDR1 and CDR2: SNHLY, FYNNEI. The CDR3 DNA is TGTGCCAGCAGATATACAGGTTATAGGAGCAATCAGCCCCAGCATTTT. Translating gives CASRYTGYRSNQPQHF.

V gene TRBV5-1 combines with J gene TRBJ2-7; 8 bases map to TRBD1. CDR1 SGHRS and CDR2 YFSETQ come from the germline V gene. With V trimmed by 0 bases and J by 1 base, 3 bases remained unmatched. This CDR3 has 15 amino acids. The CDR3 nucleotides are TGCGCCAGCAGCTTGGGGACAGGGCGATCCTACGAGCAGTACTTC. Its protein is CASSLGTGRSYEQYF.

This clone was seen only once. This sequence joins TRBV4-2 and TRBJ2-3; 7 positions agree with TRBD2. The CDR3 is 14 amino acids. The germline gives CDR1 LGHNA, CDR2 YNFKEQ. With V trimmed by 6 bases and J by 1 base, 4 bases remained unmatched. CDR3 residues: CASRGTSGTDTQYF. The CDR3 bases are TGTGCCAGCAGGGGAACTAGCGGCACAGATACGCAGTATTTT.

This chain joins TRBV7-2 and TRBJ1-2; D is unresolved. Germline loops: CDR1 SGHTA, CDR2 FQGNSA. The CDR3 sequence is 12 residues long. V gave up 5 bases and J gave up 7 bases, with 11 bases separating them. The CDR3 sequence is CASSPPLSGYTF. In DNA, the CDR3 is TGTGCCAGCAGCCCCCCATTGAGTGGCTACACCTTC.

The chain employs TRBV4-1 and TRBJ2-1; D might be TRBD2 (5 bases). V shed 1 base and J shed 1 base, with 8 bases lying between them. Per the germline V gene, CDR1 is MGHRA and CDR2 is YSYEKL. CDR3 length: 15 amino acids. The DNA for the CDR3 is TGCGCCAGCAGCCAAGGGAGGTCTTCCTACAATGAGCAGTTCTTC. Encoded protein: CASSQGRSSYNEQFF.

V and J are TRBV3-1 (or the pseudogene TRBV3-2) and TRBJ2-2; D uncertain. This CDR3 comprises 12 residues. Trimming left V 1 base short and J 8 bases short, with 5 bases between. Looked up from germline, CDR1 is LGHDT and CDR2 is YNNKEL (reference sequence). The CDR3 DNA is TGTGCCAGCAGCCAAGTCCGGGGGGAGCTGTTTTTT. This codes for CASSQVRGELFF.

The V and J genes are TRBV5-1 and TRBJ1-2, with D possibly matching TRBD1 (5 bases). In germline, CDR1 is SGHRS, CDR2 YFSETQ. The CDR3 spans 15 residues. V was clipped by 0 bases and J by 8 bases, with 17 bases between them. The CDR3 protein is CASSLGLSGPGGYTF. CDR3 bases: TGCGCCAGCAGCTTGGGCTTAAGCGGGCCAGGGGGCTACACCTTC.

This CDR3 reads CASSGRRRGQPANYGYTF. The CDR3 DNA reads as TGTGCCAGCAGTGGGAGGAGGCGGGGACAGCCAGCTAACTATGGCTACACCTTC. The rearrangement uses TRBV2 and TRBJ1-2, with TRBD1 identical over 7 bases. CDR1 is SNHLY and CDR2 is FYNNEI in the germline V gene. Trimming removed 4 bases from V and 0 bases from J; junction bases left unmatched: 14. The CDR3 contains 18 residues.

This clone was recorded a few times. The V and J genes are TRBV4-1 and TRBJ2-2, with 8 nucleotides matching TRBD1. Trimming at V came to 5 bases and at J to 3 bases, leaving 5 bases not matched to a gene. This CDR3 is built from 15 residues. Germline values: CDR1 MGHRA, CDR2 YSYEKL. The CDR3, as DNA: TGCGCCAGCAGCACCCAGGGGGCTTACACCGGGGAGCTGTTTTTT. It is translated as CASSTQGAYTGELFF.